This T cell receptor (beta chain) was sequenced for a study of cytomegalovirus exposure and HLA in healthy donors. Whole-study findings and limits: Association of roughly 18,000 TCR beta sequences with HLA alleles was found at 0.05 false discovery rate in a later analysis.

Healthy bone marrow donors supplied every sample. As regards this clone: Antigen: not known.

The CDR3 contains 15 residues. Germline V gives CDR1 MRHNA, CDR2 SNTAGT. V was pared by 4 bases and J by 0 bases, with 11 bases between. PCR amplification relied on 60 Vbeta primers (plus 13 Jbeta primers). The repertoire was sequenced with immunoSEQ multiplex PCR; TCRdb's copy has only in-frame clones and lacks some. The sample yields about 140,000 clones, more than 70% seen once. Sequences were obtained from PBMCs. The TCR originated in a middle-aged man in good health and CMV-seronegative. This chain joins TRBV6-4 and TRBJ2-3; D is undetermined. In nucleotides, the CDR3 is TGTGCCAGCAGTGGATACAGAGCTAGCACAGATACGCAGTATTTT. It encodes CASSGYRASTDTQYF.